This T cell receptor beta chain was identified during a study of identical twins. Findings and caveats of the study: Models underestimated how often monozygotic twins shared out-of-frame TCR alpha. Zero-insertion analyses could be partly confounded by invariant MAIT and iNKT cells.

MiXCR, applied by TCRdb to the 5' RACE reads, yields one record per CDR3 protein. Of some 1,700,000 distinct CDR3 sequences detected, less than 35% appear once; the ten largest clones hold around 0.25%. With 3 bases removed from V and 1 base from J, the gap between germline ends came to 16 bases. Germline CDR1 reads MNHNS; CDR2 reads SASEGT. The CDR3 sequence is 16 residues long. About this clonotype itself: What it binds is unknown.

The material sequenced was cord blood. The receptor was isolated from a newborn girl in good health. The rearrangement uses TRBV6-1 and TRBJ2-7, with unresolved D. CDR3 nucleotide sequence: TGTGCCAGCAGTGACGAAGGGTGGCAGGCATCCTACGAGCAGTACTTC. This codes for CASSDEGWQASYEQYF.